This T cell receptor beta chain originates from a study of blood T cell repertoires in COVID-19. Study background: T cells, B-cell-depleted T cells, or PBMCs supplied cDNA or gDNA.

Sequencing was performed with immunoSEQ multiplex PCR; in TCRdb, only in-frame clones are kept and a portion is missing. Among tens of thousands of clones listed, approximately 86% were seen once. V dropped 3 bases and J dropped 5 bases, with 17 bases sitting between them. The CDR3 extends over 16 amino acids. Germline assignment: CDR1 MDHEN and CDR2 SYDVKM. The clonotype comes from a woman aged 65 to 85 with acute or convalescent COVID-19. The sequenced sample consisted of peripheral blood. This chain connects TRBV28 to TRBJ1-5; possibly TRBD1 for D (5 bases). The CDR3 here is CASSFGGFAEDQPQHF. CDR3 sequence (DNA): TGTGCCAGCAGTTTCGGGGGATTCGCTGAAGATCAGCCCCAGCATTTT.